The sequence of this T cell receptor beta chain was determined in a study of a mutant IDH1 vaccine in newly diagnosed glioma. Overall study results and limits: Pseudoprogression seemed unlinked to shifts in top peripheral T cell clonotypes. There were vaccine-induced immune responses in more than 85% of the patients.

Clones were read by immunoSEQ multiplex PCR, and TCRdb kept only the in-frame ones, dropping some. The repertoire has some 100,000 clones, around 82% of them found once; the top ten carry 7% to 9%. As regards this clone: Its antigen remains unknown.

Stated time point: baseline, week 1 (first vaccination visit). Sample treatment: pre-vaccination baseline after standard-of-care therapy. Those who donated had recent WHO grade 3 or 4 IDH1-mutant, ATRX-lost astrocytomas. With 6 bases clipped from V and 1 base from J, the junction kept 5 bases outside the gene matches. CDR1 SNHLY and CDR2 FYNNEI come from the germline V gene. The CDR3 is made up of 15 amino acids. The chain uses TRBV2 and TRBJ1-3; 8 nucleotides match TRBD1. This receptor was obtained from a woman aged 45 to 65 with glioma. The input for sequencing was PBMCs, taken from a glioma patient treated with radiotherapy, temozolomide or both. The CDR3 DNA reads TGTGCCAGCAGAGCGACAGGGGCTTCTGGAAACACCATATATTTT. Amino acids: CASRATGASGNTIYF.